This T cell receptor beta chain stems from a study of shared clonotypes between healthy human individuals. Study details: The cohort had a couple of women and three men, ages 18 to 49. Study-wide findings and caveats: Naive CD4 clonotypes were shared across a few donors at roughly 5%.

The assay was run at deep level. DNA at around 200 ng, 25,000 to 35,000 T cell genomes, went into sorted-subset replicate PCRs. Using immunoSEQ multiplex PCR, the repertoire was profiled, and TCRdb retains in-frame clones only, with some absent. The sample yields approximately 2,200,000 clones, just over 90% seen once. As concerns this clone: What it binds is unknown.

Naive CD8 cells lacked CD45RO and underwent positive selection for CCR7, leaving out terminally differentiated effector memory CD45RA+ cells. This CDR3 region has 13 residues. V was pared by 1 base and J by 5 bases, with 9 bases between. Germline-derived CDR1 and CDR2 are MGHDK and SYGVNS. The TCR originated in a man aged 18 to 29 in good health. Some clones in this sample may be carry-over from other donors' samples. Sequencing was performed on naive CD8+ T cells from PBMCs. The V gene is TRBV25-1, the J gene TRBJ2-7; D gene uncertain. CDR3 in DNA: TGTGCCAGCAGTGAATCCTTGACGAACGAGCAGTACTTC. Its translation is CASSESLTNEQYF.